This T cell receptor (beta chain) was recorded in a study of blood T cell repertoires in COVID-19. Method: immunoSEQ multiplex PCR; TCRdb's copy keeps in-frame clones and lacks some. The table lists more than 90,000 clones, around 86% of them singletons. Germline CDR1 and CDR2: MGHRA and YSYEKL. Trimming stripped 0 bases from V and 2 bases from J, with 13 bases between. This CDR3 comprises 16 residues. The sample consisted of peripheral blood. The chain is built from TRBV4-1 and TRBJ1-1; tentatively, D is TRBD1 (5 bases). This TCR derives from a middle-aged man with acute or convalescent COVID-19. CDR3 in amino acids: CASSQEKGHSNTEAFF. The CDR3 DNA follows: TGCGCCAGCAGCCAAGAAAAAGGACACTCTAACACTGAAGCTTTCTTT.